This T cell receptor (beta chain) was observed in a study of cytomegalovirus exposure and HLA in healthy donors. Study-level background: Earlier results showed 120 million or so unique TCR beta sequences derived from approximately 180 million T cells. Unique TCRs numbering around 85 million, obtained from HLA-typed donors, made up an early data release.

There were likely unrecorded immune exposures, though donors were nominally healthy when sampled. Primers: 60 Vbeta forward and 13 Jbeta reverse. The protocol was immunoSEQ multiplex PCR, while the TCRdb copy is restricted to in-frame clones and leaves out a portion. The table shows 150,000 to 200,000 clones, with 75% to 90% occurring only once. Germline V lookup: CDR1 MGHDK, CDR2 SYGVNS. Trimming removed 0 bases from V and 0 bases from J, with 11 bases in between. The CDR3 contains 17 residues. A note on this clone: Its antigen is unidentified.

Findings and caveats of the study: In vitro checks showed that a few CMV-associated chains really do target CMV antigens.

V is TRBV25-1 and J is TRBJ2-2, with a tentative D call TRBD1 (6 bases). The TCR was taken from a young man in good health and CMV-seropositive. Sequenced: PBMCs. The CDR3 loop is CASSEYLGQTNTGELFF. The DNA for the CDR3 is TGTGCCAGCAGTGAATACCTAGGACAGACGAACACCGGGGAGCTGTTTTTT.